This entry lists 18 T cell receptor beta chains sequenced from one sample in a study of blood T cell repertoires in COVID-19. Clones were sequenced by immunoSEQ multiplex PCR, and TCRdb holds only the in-frame ones, with some missing. The sample yields some 270,000 clones, 80% to 90% seen once. Sequenced: PBMCs or T cells enriched from blood (not recorded which). The source of these receptors is a woman in her thirties who had recovered from COVID-19.

The V call is TRBV5-4, the J call TRBJ1-6; TRBD1 agrees at 7 bases. The J segment lost 9 bases and the V segment lost 3 bases, leaving 9 bases of the junction unmatched. In germline, CDR1 is SGHNT, CDR2 YYREEE (reference sequence). This CDR3 has 15 residues. CDR3 protein: CASSSLQGSGSPLHF. The CDR3 bases are TGTGCCAGCAGCTCATTACAGGGGTCGGGTTCACCCCTCCACTTT.

This chain joins TRBV7-2 and TRBJ1-1, with D perhaps matching TRBD1 (5 bases). The CDR3 length is 11 residues. Germline V gene sequence: CDR1 SGHTA, CDR2 FQGNSA. The ends were cut back, 1 base at V and 10 bases at J, with 7 bases in the middle. The CDR3 loop reads CASSLGGPAFF. As DNA, the CDR3 is TGTGCCAGCAGCTTAGGGGGCCCAGCTTTCTTT.

The rearrangement links TRBV24-1 to TRBJ2-3; no reliable D call. In germline, CDR1 is KGHDR, CDR2 SFDVKD. There are 13 residues in the CDR3. The ends were cut back, 0 bases at V and 4 bases at J, with 4 bases in the middle. The CDR3 region is CATSDLLSDTQYF. In nucleotides, the CDR3 is TGTGCCACCAGTGATTTGCTCTCAGATACGCAGTATTTT.

This clone appeared once. The gene calls are TRBV5-4 and TRBJ2-7, with 10 bases lining up with TRBD1. Germline V gene lookup returns CDR1 SGHNT and CDR2 YYREEE (reference sequence). V trimming: 5 bases; J trimming: 2 bases; junction bases outside the gene matches: 4. This CDR3 comprises 14 residues. This CDR3 reads CASRRTGGTYEQYF. The DNA for the CDR3 is TGTGCCAGCAGACGGACAGGGGGTACCTACGAGCAGTACTTC.

The J gene is TRBJ1-3, the V gene TRBV15; 8 bases match TRBD1. CDR3 size: 16 residues. Germline values: CDR1 LNHNV, CDR2 YYDKDF (reference sequence). Trimming removed 3 bases from V and 5 bases from J; junction bases left unmatched: 9. For the CDR3, the DNA is TGTGCCACCAGCAGGCGAGAGACAGGGGAGAGAAACACCATATATTTT. This encodes CATSRRETGERNTIYF.

The chain joins TRBV6-4 to TRBJ1-1; TRBD1 matches at 7 bases. CDR1 MRHNA and CDR2 SNTAGT come from the germline V gene. Trimming cost V 7 bases and J 6 bases; bases outside gene matches: 11. The CDR3 has 14 residues. The CDR3 reads CASKITGETAEAFF. DNA of the CDR3: TGTGCCAGCAAGATTACAGGGGAGACGGCTGAAGCTTTCTTT.

Only one count was recorded for this clone. This sequence joins TRBV28 and TRBJ1-5; 12 bases align to TRBD1. The trim removed 3 bases at V and 2 bases at J, leaving 5 bases unmatched. Germline V lookup: CDR1 MDHEN, CDR2 SYDVKM. The CDR3 spans 17 residues. This CDR3 reads CASSLGTGGEGNQPQHF. The CDR3 region has the DNA TGTGCCAGCAGTTTGGGGACAGGGGGCGAGGGCAATCAGCCCCAGCATTTT.

The chain carries TRBV2 and TRBJ1-5; 11 positions match TRBD1. The trim removed 8 bases at V and 0 bases at J, leaving 9 bases unmatched. The germline V gene encodes CDR1 SNHLY and CDR2 FYNNEI. The CDR3 totals 17 residues. The CDR3 DNA sequence: TGTGCCAGCCTAGCGGGACAGGGGGGACGTAGCAATCAGCCCCAGCATTTT. Translated: CASLAGQGGRSNQPQHF.

V and J are TRBV7-2 and TRBJ1-5, with 7 bases matching TRBD1. CDR1 and CDR2 (germline): SGHTA, FQGNSA. Trimming removed 2 bases from V and 5 bases from J; junction bases left unmatched: 3. The CDR3 is 14 amino acids. The CDR3 loop is CASSLRTGDQPQHF. CDR3 sequence (DNA): TGTGCCAGCAGCTTACGGACAGGAGATCAGCCCCAGCATTTT.

This clone was counted only a few times. V gene TRBV7-9 combines with J gene TRBJ1-2; D might be TRBD1 (5 bases). From germline, CDR1 is SEHNR and CDR2 FQNEAQ (reference sequence). There are 18 residues in the CDR3. Trimming removed 1 base at V and 2 bases at J, with 20 bases between. As DNA, the CDR3 is TGTGCCAGCAGCTTAGATGGATCTGGGACTCCACGAAACTATGGCTACACCTTC. Translation: CASSLDGSGTPRNYGYTF.

This clone was seen just once. The chain has TRBV28 and TRBJ2-1; 11 bases agree with TRBD2. Losses at the gene ends were 8 bases for V and 8 bases for J; bases not matched to a gene: 11. Germline V gives CDR1 MDHEN, CDR2 SYDVKM. This CDR3 spans 15 amino acids. The CDR3 DNA reads as TGTGCCAGCCAGAGAACTAGCGGGAGTGTATATGAGCAGTTCTTC. Its protein product is CASQRTSGSVYEQFF.

The chain has TRBV9 and TRBJ2-1, with 8 bases matching TRBD2. The CDR3 spans 14 residues. The germline V gene has CDR1 SGDLS and CDR2 YYNGEE. The V gene end was trimmed by 7 bases and the J gene end by 7 bases; junction bases not matched to a gene: 10. The CDR3 here is CASGPGLVGNEQFF. DNA of the CDR3: TGTGCCAGCGGACCGGGACTAGTGGGGAATGAGCAGTTCTTC.

The chain has TRBV19 and TRBJ1-2; tentatively, D is TRBD1 (5 bases). Trimming pared 6 bases from V and 5 bases from J, leaving 19 bases between. Germline assignment: CDR1 LNHDA and CDR2 SQIVND (reference sequence). CDR3 size: 15 residues. CDR3 region: CASRVSEVSGYGYTF. In DNA form, the CDR3 reads TGTGCCAGTAGAGTGTCTGAGGTCTCAGGGTATGGCTACACCTTC.

This rearrangement joins TRBV27 to TRBJ2-5, with a tentative D call TRBD2 (6 bases). Germline V gene sequence: CDR1 MNHEY, CDR2 SMNVEV (reference sequence). The CDR3 has 14 amino acids. V was pared by 2 bases and J by 5 bases, with 12 bases between. DNA of the CDR3: TGTGCCAGCAGTTTAAGGAGGGTCGGTGAGACCCAGTACTTC. Amino acids: CASSLRRVGETQYF.

The chain uses TRBV7-8 and TRBJ2-2; 8 positions match TRBD1. The CDR3 extends over 17 amino acids. CDR1 and CDR2 (germline): SGHVS, FQNEAQ. V dropped 7 bases and J dropped 3; count of bases not matched to a gene: 13. The CDR3 loop is CASTTRGRGGYTGELFF. The DNA of the CDR3 is TGTGCCAGCACCACCAGGGGGCGCGGTGGGTACACCGGGGAGCTGTTTTTT.

This clone was seen a few times. The chain carries TRBV7-9 and TRBJ1-6; D may be TRBD1 (6 bases). The CDR3 is 15 amino acids. Trimming removed 5 bases from V and 6 bases from J, with 14 bases in between. CDR1 is SEHNR, CDR2 FQNEAQ, per germline (reference sequence). The CDR3, as DNA: TGTGCCAGCAGCACAGAACAGGGTGGTAATTCACCCCTCCACTTT. Encoded protein: CASSTEQGGNSPLHF.

The V gene is TRBV27, the J gene TRBJ1-6; D gene ambiguous. The V end lost 4 bases, the J end lost 6 bases, and 10 bases lay between the germline ends. The CDR3 sequence is 14 residues long. Germline CDR1 and CDR2: MNHEY and SMNVEV (reference sequence). CDR3 amino acids: CASSYGRSNSPLHF. Written as DNA, the CDR3 is TGTGCCAGCAGTTACGGGAGGTCTAATTCACCCCTCCACTTT.

This chain connects TRBV2 to TRBJ2-7, with D tentatively TRBD2 (5 bases). This CDR3 has 14 residues. The germline V gene encodes CDR1 SNHLY and CDR2 FYNNEI. V lost 7 bases and J 2 bases, leaving 15 bases between the germline ends. The chain's CDR3 is CASNAGVGAYEQYF. CDR3 coding DNA: TGTGCCAGCAATGCCGGGGTGGGTGCCTACGAGCAGTACTTC. Full variable domain (outside the CDR3, taken from reference TRBV2 and TRBJ2-7): EPEVTQTPSHQVTQMGQEVILRCVPISNHLYFYWYRQILGQKVEFLVSFYNNEISEKSEIFDDQFSVERPDGSNFTLKIRSTKLEDSAMYFCASNAGVGAYEQYFGPGTRLTVT.